This T cell receptor (beta chain) was obtained from a study of shared clonotypes between healthy human individuals. Study-level points and caveats: Rarefaction showed sorted-subset sequencing was incomplete despite large depth.

Concerning this clone: What it binds is unknown.

This table comes from immunoSEQ multiplex PCR, and its TCRdb copy is limited to in-frame clones, with some not included. The sample has 2 million to 2.5 million clones; 90% to 95% are singletons. The length of the CDR3 is 14 residues. Germline assignment: CDR1 SQVTM and CDR2 ANQGSEA. V lost 2 bases and J 0 bases, leaving 10 bases between the germline ends. The sequenced material came from naive CD4+ T cells sorted from blood. Regarding subset: CD45RA+ positively selected. This clonotype was sampled from a man younger than 35 in good health. The rearrangement uses TRBV29-1 and TRBJ1-2; D remains ambiguous. The CDR3 protein is CSVESRTANYGYTF. In DNA, the CDR3 is TGCAGCGTTGAATCGCGAACCGCTAACTATGGCTACACCTTC. Supplemented by reference TRBV29-1 and TRBJ1-2, the full variable domain reads SAVISQKPSRDICQRGTSLTIQCQVDSQVTMMFWYRQQPGQSLTLIATANQGSEATYESGFVIDKFPISRPNLTFSTLTVSNMSPEDSSIYLCSVESRTANYGYTFGSGTRLTVV.